Following are 15 T cell receptor beta chains from one sample sequenced in a study of early stage breast cancer tumors listed by TCRdb under 2017. The library was produced with the immunoSEQ multiplex PCR assay. In TCRdb, the immuneACCESS table is reduced to in-frame sequences with V and J assigned. These tables do not hold every clone; where another copy was compared, an unresolved V gene accounts for under half, and the others remain unexplained. The sample table shows about 69,000 clones, and more than 70% are seen once. In total, the top ten clones hold about 4.4% of the sample. Input material: blood. The source of these receptors is a person in their 40s with breast cancer.

The chain combines TRBV27 with TRBJ2-1; D is perhaps TRBD2 (6 bases). V was clipped by 4 bases and J by 4 bases, with 14 bases between them. Germline CDR1 reads MNHEY; CDR2 reads SMNVEV (reference sequence). The CDR3 sequence is 15 residues long. CDR3 loop: CASSSGQEGYNEQFF. The CDR3 nucleotides read TGTGCCAGCAGTTCGGGGCAGGAGGGATACAATGAGCAGTTCTTC.

V gene TRBV2 combines with J gene TRBJ1-5, with 10 bases fitting TRBD1. Germline V CDR1 and CDR2: SNHLY, FYNNEI. Losses at the gene ends were 6 bases for V and 1 base for J; bases not matched to a gene: 3. This CDR3 has 15 residues. The CDR3 sequence: CASRGTGASNQPQHF. The DNA for the CDR3 is TGTGCCAGCAGAGGGACAGGGGCCAGCAATCAGCCCCAGCATTTT.

The chain carries TRBV19 and TRBJ1-2; D gene ambiguous. Trimming pared 5 bases from V and 5 bases from J, leaving 15 bases between. The germline gives CDR1 LNHDA, CDR2 SQIVND (reference sequence). The CDR3 length is 14 residues. The CDR3 DNA sequence: TGTGCCAGTAGTTCACCGACCGCAGTGTATGGCTACACCTTC. Translated: CASSSPTAVYGYTF.

The genes are TRBV30 and TRBJ2-2, with TRBD1 as a possible D gene (6 bases). In germline, CDR1 is GTSNPN, CDR2 SVGIG (reference sequence). The ends were cut back, 0 bases at V and 1 base at J, with 6 bases in the middle. This CDR3 spans 14 amino acids. This CDR3 is CAWSVQGNTGELFF. CDR3 nucleotide sequence: TGTGCCTGGAGTGTACAGGGGAACACCGGGGAGCTGTTTTTT.

The chain uses TRBV9 and TRBJ2-1, with D uncertain. Germline values: CDR1 SGDLS, CDR2 YYNGEE. V was cut by 5 bases and J by 1 base, with 13 bases left in between. CDR3 length: 15 amino acids. As DNA, the CDR3 is TGTGCCAGCAGTCCCCGTCGGATATCCTACAATGAGCAGTTCTTC. It is translated as CASSPRRISYNEQFF.

The rearrangement uses TRBV7-9 and TRBJ2-7; D not resolved. This CDR3 is built from 14 residues. CDR1 is SEHNR and CDR2 is FQNEAQ in the germline V gene (reference sequence). V was pared by 4 bases and J by 5 bases, with 15 bases between. The chain's CDR3 is CASSSPLWLDEQYF. The CDR3 nucleotides read TGTGCCAGCAGCTCCCCTTTATGGCTCGACGAGCAGTACTTC. The complete variable domain, with remaining parts taken from reference TRBV7-9 and TRBJ2-7, reads DTGVSQNPRHKITKRGQNVTFRCDPISEHNRLYWYRQTLGQGPEFLTYFQNEAQLEKSRLLSDRFSAERPKGSFSTLEIQRTEQGDSAMYLCASSSPLWLDEQYFGPGTRLTVT.

The V and J genes are TRBV11-3 and TRBJ2-1, with 9 positions matching TRBD2. Trimming removed 5 bases from V and 0 bases from J; junction bases left unmatched: 11. The CDR3 has 18 residues. Per the germline V gene, CDR1 is SGHNT and CDR2 is YENEEA. Here the CDR3 reads CASSVGQDSGSSYNEQFF. CDR3 nucleotide sequence: TGTGCCAGCAGCGTAGGACAAGATAGCGGGAGCTCCTACAATGAGCAGTTCTTC.

The rearrangement links TRBV27 to TRBJ1-4; D not resolved. Germline assignment: CDR1 MNHEY and CDR2 SMNVEV (reference sequence). Trimming left V 8 bases short and J 7 bases short, with 8 bases between. CDR3 length: 11 residues. In nucleotides, the CDR3 is TGTGCCAGCCGGGGAAGTGAAAAACTGTTTTTT. This codes for CASRGSEKLFF.

The table lists this clone with a count of one. The J gene is TRBJ2-2, the V gene TRBV4-1; 8 nucleotides match TRBD2. The CDR3 is 14 residues long. V was clipped by 6 bases and J by 6 bases; unmatched bases: 6. The germline gives CDR1 MGHRA, CDR2 YSYEKL. CDR3 nucleotides: TGCGCCAGCAGGATTAGCGGGATCGCCGGGGAGCTGTTTTTT. Its translation: CASRISGIAGELFF.

This clone was seen only a few times. This chain uses TRBV7-9 with TRBJ2-2, with D tentatively TRBD2 (5 bases). The CDR3 spans 14 residues. Trimming removed 1 base from V and 5 bases from J, with 8 bases in between. Germline V gene sequence: CDR1 SEHNR, CDR2 FQNEAQ (reference sequence). CDR3 protein: CASSLDPGTGELFF. CDR3 bases: TGTGCCAGCAGCTTAGATCCGGGGACCGGGGAGCTGTTTTTT. The whole variable domain, filled in from reference TRBV7-9 and TRBJ2-2, reads DTGVSQNPRHKITKRGQNVTFRCDPISEHNRLYWYRQTLGQGPEFLTYFQNEAQLEKSRLLSDRFSAERPKGSFSTLEIQRTEQGDSAMYLCASSLDPGTGELFFGEGSRLTVL.

This rearrangement joins TRBV27 to TRBJ2-5; TRBD2 agrees at 8 bases. The CDR3 sequence is 16 residues long. Trimming removed 5 bases from V and 5 bases from J; junction bases left unmatched: 13. From germline, CDR1 is MNHEY and CDR2 SMNVEV (reference sequence). The CDR3 is CASSGNRAGVGETQYF. CDR3 nucleotide sequence: TGTGCCAGCAGTGGAAATAGAGCGGGAGTGGGGGAGACCCAGTACTTC.

The V call is TRBV9, the J call TRBJ1-2; D unclear. Trimming left V 3 bases short and J 5 bases short, with 17 bases between. The CDR3 loop spans 15 amino acids. The V gene's germline CDR1 is SGDLS and CDR2 YYNGEE. The CDR3 spells CASSAGNGVSYGYTF. In DNA form, the CDR3 reads TGTGCCAGCAGCGCCGGGAATGGGGTTAGTTATGGCTACACCTTC.

This chain connects TRBV10-3 to TRBJ1-1; 8 bases align to TRBD1. The CDR3 sequence is 13 residues long. Unmatched junction bases numbered 3, after V lost 6 bases and J lost 3 bases. Per the germline V gene, CDR1 is ENHRY and CDR2 is SYGVKD. CDR3: CAISSGGYTEAFF. The CDR3 DNA follows: TGTGCCATCAGCTCAGGGGGCTACACTGAAGCTTTCTTT.

This sequence joins TRBV25-1 and TRBJ1-1; weak D call: TRBD1 (5 bases). CDR3 length: 12 amino acids. With 5 bases removed from V and 13 bases from J, the gap between germline ends came to 17 bases. Looked up from germline, CDR1 is MGHDK and CDR2 is SYGVNS. The CDR3 coding sequence is TGTGCCAGCAGTCTACTGATAGGGGTATTTTTCTTT. As protein: CASSLLIGVFFF.

The gene calls are TRBV6-1 and TRBJ2-5; D remains ambiguous. V was pared by 3 bases and J by 5 bases, with 13 bases between. Looked up from germline, CDR1 is MNHNS and CDR2 is SASEGT. This CDR3 region has 14 residues. This CDR3 is CASSEALFGETQYF. DNA of the CDR3: TGTGCCAGCAGTGAGGCCCTTTTCGGGGAGACCCAGTACTTC.